The clone carrying this T cell receptor beta chain was recorded many times. Extraction and reverse transcription of RNA yielded cDNA as the sequencing template. Assay used: immunoSEQ multiplex PCR; TCRdb lists only in-frame clones, some missing. The sample has around 69,000 clones, about three fifths seen once; the top ten hold 17%. This sample was taken from a study of CD8+ T cells in alopecia areata. Patients with alopecia areata provided lesional scalp punch biopsies as well as peripheral blood. The TCR originated in a human donor with alopecia areata. The specimen was CD8+ T cells sorted from blood, collected at week 0.

CDR3 amino acids: CASSGGGTDTQYF. CDR3 sequence (DNA): TGTGCCAGCAGTGGCGGAGGCACAGATACGCAGTATTTT. The chain combines TRBV28 with TRBJ2-3; the D is unclear. The V end lost 5 bases, the J end lost 1 base, and 7 bases lay between the germline ends. The CDR3 loop spans 13 amino acids. Germline loops: CDR1 MDHEN, CDR2 SYDVKM. The whole variable domain, remainder taken from reference TRBV28 and TRBJ2-3, is DVKVTQSSRYLVKRTGEKVFLECVQDMDHENMFWYRQDPGLGLRLIYFSYDVKMKEKGDIPEGYSVSREKKERFSLILESASTNQTSMYLCASSGGGTDTQYFGPGTRLTVL.